This T cell receptor beta chain was observed in a study of PD-L1 blockade in urothelial cancer. Study at large: Men with urothelial cancer arising in the bladder made up most of the roughly 29 patients. Anywhere from 0 to 3 prior chemotherapy regimens had been received by patients.

Synthetic TCR analog templates were added to each PCR reaction. The assay was immunoSEQ multiplex PCR, and TCRdb's table has in-frame clones only and misses some. Here the sample spans almost 30,000 clones, 70% to 90% being singletons. This CDR3 comprises 17 residues. Between the trimmed V and J ends, which lost 1 base and 7 bases, there was a span of 18 bases. Patient disease was locally advanced or metastatic urothelial carcinoma. The sequenced sample was PBMCs, obtained around atezolizumab (anti-PD-L1) treatment. The receptor comes from a man in his forties or fifties with urothelial cancer. The chain has TRBV5-3 and TRBJ1-6, with D possibly TRBD1 on 6 matching bases. TRBV5-3 is marked as an open reading frame, function uncertain. The CDR3 sequence: CARSLMRGALGNSPLHF. CDR3 bases: TGTGCCAGAAGCTTGATGCGGGGGGCTCTGGGGAATTCACCCCTCCACTTT.